The 25 T cell receptor beta chains listed next were all sequenced from one sample in a study of siplizumab effects on memory and regulatory T cells. Some clones are missing from TCRdb's copy, which holds only in-frame ones; the method was immunoSEQ multiplex PCR. The profile shows approximately 94,000 clones, around 90% of them singletons. Sequencing was done on a sample of CD4+ T cells sorted from blood. The receptor source for this set is a human donor in good health.

The J gene is TRBJ2-5, the V gene TRBV18; TRBD2 agrees at 8 bases. Germline V gene lookup returns CDR1 KGHSH and CDR2 LQKENI. The V and J ends lost 0 bases and 4 bases, in that order; junction bases with no gene match: 4. The CDR3 is 15 residues long. CDR3 in amino acids: CASSPPRGGVETQYF. The CDR3 region has the DNA TGTGCCAGCTCACCACCCCGGGGGGGGGTAGAGACCCAGTACTTC. Complete variable domain (other parts from reference TRBV18 and TRBJ2-5): NAGVMQNPRHLVRRRGQEARLRCSPMKGHSHVYWYRQLPEEGLKFMVYLQKENIIDESGMPKERFSAEFPKEGPSILRIQQVVRGDSAAYFCASSPPRGGVETQYFGPGTRLLVL.

The V gene is TRBV5-1, the J gene TRBJ2-1, with TRBD2 identical over 13 bases. Losses at the gene ends were 0 bases for V and 15 bases for J; bases not matched to a gene: 12. The CDR3 runs to 16 residues. The V gene's germline CDR1 is SGHRS and CDR2 YFSETQ. CDR3 in DNA: TGCGCCAGCAGCTTGGACGGGACTAGCGGGGCCCGGGCCCCGTTCTTC. Amino acid sequence: CASSLDGTSGARAPFF. Full variable domain (rest looked up from reference TRBV5-1 and TRBJ2-1): KAGVTQTPRYLIKTRGQQVTLSCSPISGHRSVSWYQQTPGQGLQFLFEYFSETQRNKGNFPGRFSGRQFSNSRSEMNVSTLELGDSALYLCASSLDGTSGARAPFFGPGTRLTVL.

This chain links TRBV6-5 with TRBJ2-3, with 9 bases lining up with TRBD2. The trim removed 4 bases at V and 0 bases at J, leaving 2 bases unmatched. Per germline, CDR1 MNHEY and CDR2 SVGAGI. The CDR3 has 15 residues. For the CDR3, the DNA is TGTGCCAGCAGTTTTAGCGGGGGAAGCACAGATACGCAGTATTTT. As protein: CASSFSGGSTDTQYF.

The chain has TRBV7-9 and TRBJ1-5; 7 bases are a match to TRBD1. CDR3 length equals 14 residues. CDR1 and CDR2 from the germline V gene are SEHNR and FQNEAQ (reference sequence). V shed 1 base, J shed 6 bases, and the junction held 3 bases outside the gene matches. The CDR3 loop is CASSLGQGGQPQHF. CDR3 sequence (DNA): TGTGCCAGCAGCTTAGGACAGGGAGGTCAGCCCCAGCATTTT. Full variable domain (rest looked up from reference TRBV7-9 and TRBJ1-5): DTGVSQNPRHKITKRGQNVTFRCDPISEHNRLYWYRQTLGQGPEFLTYFQNEAQLEKSRLLSDRFSAERPKGSFSTLEIQRTEQGDSAMYLCASSLGQGGQPQHFGDGTRLSIL.

In this sample, this clone turned up once. The V and J genes are TRBV9 and TRBJ2-1; weak D call: TRBD2 (6 bases). The CDR3 runs to 16 residues. Per germline, CDR1 SGDLS and CDR2 YYNGEE. Trimming took off 4 bases at V and 0 bases at J, with 14 bases between the two ends. The CDR3 loop is CASSNLRGNSYNEQFF. CDR3 in DNA: TGTGCCAGCAGCAACCTTCGGGGGAACTCCTACAATGAGCAGTTCTTC.

V usage is TRBV11-1 and J usage is TRBJ2-7; 8 bases align to TRBD2. Germline assignment: CDR1 SGHAT and CDR2 FQDESV (reference sequence). This CDR3 has 16 amino acids. After removal of 3 bases from V and 2 bases from J, the junction contained 9 bases not matched to a gene. The CDR3 region has the DNA TGTGCCAGCAGCTTGTTGGCCAGCGGGGGAACCTACGAGCAGTACTTC. The encoded protein is CASSLLASGGTYEQYF. Together with reference TRBV11-1 and TRBJ2-7, the CDR3 gives the full variable domain: EAEVAQSPRYKITEKSQAVAFWCDPISGHATLYWYRQILGQGPELLVQFQDESVVDDSQLPKDRFSAERLKGVDSTLKIQPAELGDSAMYLCASSLLASGGTYEQYFGPGTRLTVT.

Points on this clone: This sample also contains other DNA sequences that code for the same CDR3. The V gene is TRBV18, the J gene TRBJ1-4; TRBD1 matches at 11 bases. Per germline, CDR1 KGHSH and CDR2 LQKENI. The CDR3 covers 15 residues. Unmatched junction bases numbered 5, after V lost 3 bases and J lost 8 bases. CDR3 sequence reads: CASSPPGQGEEKLFF. The CDR3 DNA is TGTGCCAGCTCACCTCCGGGACAGGGGGAGGAAAAACTGTTTTTT.

The V call is TRBV15, the J call TRBJ2-5; tentative D call: TRBD2 (6 bases). Germline CDR1 LNHNV, CDR2 YYDKDF (reference sequence). This CDR3 is built from 13 residues. V was cut by 5 bases and J by 5 bases, with 12 bases left in between. CDR3 protein: CATSWGDGETQYF. DNA for the CDR3: TGTGCCACCAGCTGGGGGGACGGGGAGACCCAGTACTTC.

V and J are TRBV5-6 and TRBJ1-5, with a weak D call TRBD1 (5 bases). The CDR3 is 15 residues long. CDR1 is SGHDT and CDR2 is YYEEEE in the germline V gene. V lost 4 bases and J 3 bases, leaving 14 bases between the germline ends. The CDR3 sequence: CASSLWTGDNQPQHF. The DNA of the CDR3 is TGTGCCAGCAGCCTCTGGACGGGGGACAATCAGCCCCAGCATTTT.

J is TRBJ1-2 and V is TRBV11-2, with 7 bases lining up with TRBD1. The CDR3 is 14 residues long. Trimming cost V 5 bases and J 2 bases; bases outside gene matches: 5. CDR1 is SGHAT, CDR2 FQNNGV, per germline. CDR3 loop: CASSHGTANYGYTF. The CDR3 DNA reads as TGTGCCAGCAGCCACGGGACAGCCAACTATGGCTACACCTTC.

The chain couples TRBV7-6 to TRBJ1-3; D not resolved. The germline V gene encodes CDR1 SGHVS and CDR2 FNYEAQ. The CDR3 covers 15 residues. V was shortened by 0 bases and J by 2 bases, with 8 bases between the two germline ends. The CDR3 DNA reads TGTGCCAGCAGCTTAGCCAGCCACGCTGGAAACACCATATATTTT. This gives the protein CASSLASHAGNTIYF.

This clone has a single count. The chain has TRBV7-2 and TRBJ2-3; D not resolved. V dropped 5 bases and J dropped 0 bases, with 3 bases sitting between them. Germline values: CDR1 SGHTA, CDR2 FQGNSA. The CDR3 totals 12 residues. This chain's CDR3 is CASSASTDTQYF. The DNA of the CDR3 is TGTGCCAGCAGCGCAAGCACAGATACGCAGTATTTT.

The chain couples TRBV7-9 to TRBJ2-2; a possible D gene is TRBD2 (5 bases). The CDR3 has 13 amino acids. The V gene's germline CDR1 is SEHNR and CDR2 FQNEAQ (reference sequence). Trimming stripped 5 bases from V and 5 bases from J, with 9 bases between. The CDR3 spells CASSGLFTGELFF. The CDR3 DNA sequence: TGTGCCAGCAGCGGACTCTTTACCGGGGAGCTGTTTTTT. The full variable domain, in which reference TRBV7-9 and TRBJ2-2 provide the parts outside the CDR3, is DTGVSQNPRHKITKRGQNVTFRCDPISEHNRLYWYRQTLGQGPEFLTYFQNEAQLEKSRLLSDRFSAERPKGSFSTLEIQRTEQGDSAMYLCASSGLFTGELFFGEGSRLTVL.

The V and J genes are TRBV4-1 and TRBJ2-3; 8 bases line up with TRBD2. Per the germline V gene, CDR1 is MGHRA and CDR2 is YSYEKL. The length of the CDR3 is 15 residues. The V gene end was trimmed by 2 bases and the J gene end by 5 bases; junction bases not matched to a gene: 6. The CDR3 reads CASSQTGGPGDTQYF. CDR3 nucleotide sequence: TGCGCCAGCAGCCAAACGGGGGGGCCGGGAGATACGCAGTATTTT.

V is TRBV14 and J is TRBJ2-7, with D unresolved. The germline V and J ends were trimmed by 1 base and 3 bases, with 4 bases remaining between them. Germline V CDR1 and CDR2: SGHDN, FVKESK. The length of the CDR3 is 12 residues. The CDR3 loop reads CASSQVFYEQYF. CDR3 coding DNA: TGTGCCAGCAGCCAAGTATTCTACGAGCAGTACTTC.

The chain has TRBV15 and TRBJ1-1, with D possibly being TRBD1 (5 bases). The germline CDR1 and CDR2 sequences are LNHNV and YYDKDF (reference sequence). The V end lost 0 bases, the J end lost 2 bases, and 10 bases lay between the germline ends. This CDR3 is 15 amino acids long. CDR3 region: CATSRDGGGNTEAFF. The DNA for the CDR3 is TGTGCCACCAGCAGAGATGGGGGGGGAAACACTGAAGCTTTCTTT.

This clone came up once. This chain links TRBV6-5 with TRBJ2-2; 7 bases map to TRBD2. V shed 6 bases and J 4 bases; nucleotides not matched to a gene: 8. Germline V gene lookup returns CDR1 MNHEY and CDR2 SVGAGI. The CDR3 runs to 15 residues. The CDR3 protein is CASSGGLVGTGELFF. The DNA for the CDR3 is TGTGCCAGCAGCGGAGGACTAGTGGGCACCGGGGAGCTGTTTTTT.

The chain couples TRBV9 to TRBJ1-1; D gene ambiguous. Deletions cut 0 bases from V and 0 bases from J, with 9 bases between. Germline V gives CDR1 SGDLS, CDR2 YYNGEE. There are 15 residues in the CDR3. This chain's CDR3 is CASSVGVHLNTEAFF. The CDR3 nucleotides read TGTGCCAGCAGCGTAGGGGTTCACCTGAACACTGAAGCTTTCTTT. The full variable domain, rest sourced from reference TRBV9 and TRBJ1-1, is DSGVTQTPKHLITATGQRVTLRCSPRSGDLSVYWYQQSLDQGLQFLIQYYNGEERAKGNILERFSAQQFPDLHSELNLSSLELGDSALYFCASSVGVHLNTEAFFGQGTRLTVV.

The chain is built from TRBV10-3 and TRBJ1-2; D is possibly TRBD1 (5 bases). The CDR3 is 13 residues long. CDR1 and CDR2 (germline): ENHRY, SYGVKD. Trimming pared 7 bases from V and 8 bases from J, leaving 17 bases between. This CDR3 is CAITGTSVPGYTF. The CDR3 DNA is TGTGCCATCACCGGGACGTCGGTTCCGGGCTACACCTTC.

V usage is TRBV7-7 and J usage is TRBJ2-7; tentatively, D is TRBD1 or TRBD2 (5 bases each). Looked up from germline, CDR1 is SSHAT and CDR2 is FNYEAQ (reference sequence). The length of the CDR3 is 15 residues. V lost 0 bases, J lost 4 bases, and 13 bases lay in between. Written as DNA, the CDR3 is TGTGCCAGCAGCTTAGCACGGGGCGTGGGTTACGAGCAGTACTTC. Translation: CASSLARGVGYEQYF.

This rearrangement joins TRBV4-1 to TRBJ1-3; 8 bases match TRBD1. From germline, CDR1 is MGHRA and CDR2 YSYEKL. The CDR3 runs to 16 residues. V lost 2 bases, J lost 8 bases, and 11 bases stayed unmatched. The CDR3 protein is CASSQFRGREGDTIYF. CDR3 DNA: TGCGCCAGCAGCCAATTCAGGGGGCGCGAAGGAGACACCATATATTTT.

This sequence joins TRBV29-1 and TRBJ2-7; a possible D gene is TRBD1 (5 bases). This CDR3 comprises 15 residues. CDR1 is SQVTM and CDR2 is ANQGSEA in the germline V gene. Between the trimmed V and J ends, which lost 7 bases and 3 bases, there was a span of 22 bases. CDR3 sequence reads: CSAGPDIPGSYEQYF. The CDR3 nucleotides read TGCAGCGCTGGACCGGACATCCCGGGTAGCTACGAGCAGTACTTC.

V and J are TRBV7-2 and TRBJ2-3, with 8 bases that match TRBD2. The junction had 5 bases not matched to a gene; V was cut back by 1 base and J by 5 bases. CDR3 length: 15 amino acids. Germline CDR1 reads SGHTA; CDR2 reads FQGNSA. CDR3 nucleotide sequence: TGTGCCAGCAGCTTAGGTGGCGGGGGGATAGATACGCAGTATTTT. Protein sequence: CASSLGGGGIDTQYF.

V gene TRBV13 combines with J gene TRBJ2-3; the match to TRBD2 covers 12 bases. The CDR3 is 17 amino acids. Germline V CDR1 and CDR2: PRHDT, FYEKMQ (reference sequence). Unmatched junction bases numbered 10, after V lost 4 bases and J lost 5 bases. The CDR3 loop is CASSSSSGGALGDTQYF. The CDR3, as DNA: TGTGCCAGCAGCTCCTCTAGCGGGGGGGCCTTGGGAGATACGCAGTATTTT.

The rearrangement joins TRBV28 to TRBJ1-2, with D perhaps TRBD1 (6 bases). The V gene's germline CDR1 is MDHEN and CDR2 SYDVKM. V lost 2 bases, J lost 7 bases, and 8 bases lay in between. The CDR3 is 12 residues long. The CDR3 nucleotides are TGTGCCAGCAGTTTAATCAGGGGTGGCTACACCTTC. This encodes CASSLIRGGYTF.